This T cell receptor (beta chain) is drawn from a study of cytomegalovirus exposure and HLA in healthy donors. Overall study findings and caveats: Specificity for CMV antigens was confirmed in vitro for three of the CMV-associated chains. A later analysis linked a missense variant in DCLRE1C to the trimming of TCR beta V and J genes. Accurate prediction of HLA-A and HLA-B alleles (for most subjects) was reportedly achieved from TCR beta sequences.

The CDR3 has 13 residues. Germline values: CDR1 MNHEY, CDR2 SVGAGI. After removal of 5 bases from V and 6 bases from J, the junction contained 6 bases not matched to a gene. Points on this clone: Its antigen remains unknown.

The study ran its PCR with 60 Vbeta and 13 Jbeta primers. Per the study methods: As a later analysis found, there were 80 million or so unique TCR beta chains, of which roughly 11 million were shared. This table comes from immunoSEQ multiplex PCR, and its TCRdb copy is limited to in-frame clones, with some not included. Clone size and V and J calls were adopted from that table, with D and trimming inferred from the DNA. Recorded for this sample: approximately 68,000 clones. The chain couples TRBV6-5 to TRBJ1-2; 7 nucleotides align to TRBD1. Input material: PBMCs. The source is a female donor in good health and CMV-seropositive. CDR3 nucleotide sequence: TGTGCCAGCAGTCCCCCGACAGGGAATGGCTACACCTTC. This encodes CASSPPTGNGYTF.